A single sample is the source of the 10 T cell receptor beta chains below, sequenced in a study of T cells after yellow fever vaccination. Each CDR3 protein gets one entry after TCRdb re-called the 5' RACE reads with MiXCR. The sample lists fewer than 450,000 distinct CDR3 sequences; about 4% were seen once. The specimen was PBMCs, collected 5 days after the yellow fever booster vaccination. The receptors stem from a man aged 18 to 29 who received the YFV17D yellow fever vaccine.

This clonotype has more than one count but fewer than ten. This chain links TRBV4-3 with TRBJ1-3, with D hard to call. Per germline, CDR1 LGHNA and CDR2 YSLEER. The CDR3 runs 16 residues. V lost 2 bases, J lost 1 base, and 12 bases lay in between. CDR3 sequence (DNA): TGCGCCAGCAGCCAAAACCCTACCGAATCTGGAAACACCATATATTTT. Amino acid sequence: CASSQNPTESGNTIYF.

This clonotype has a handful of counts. The CDR3 is CASSSDGQSGNTIYF. CDR3 nucleotides: TGCGCCAGCAGCTCTGACGGACAATCTGGAAACACCATATATTTT. This sequence joins TRBV5-1 and TRBJ1-3; a weak D match, TRBD1 (5 bases). Germline values: CDR1 SGHRS, CDR2 YFSETQ. Trimming stripped 3 bases from V and 1 base from J, with 11 bases between. This CDR3 has 15 amino acids.

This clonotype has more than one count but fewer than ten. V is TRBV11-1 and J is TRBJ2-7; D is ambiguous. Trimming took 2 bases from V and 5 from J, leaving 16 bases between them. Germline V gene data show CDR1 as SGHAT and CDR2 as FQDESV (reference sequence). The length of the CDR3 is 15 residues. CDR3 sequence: CASSLTTPLTHEQYF. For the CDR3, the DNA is TGTGCCAGCAGCTTAACGACACCACTCACCCACGAGCAGTACTTC.

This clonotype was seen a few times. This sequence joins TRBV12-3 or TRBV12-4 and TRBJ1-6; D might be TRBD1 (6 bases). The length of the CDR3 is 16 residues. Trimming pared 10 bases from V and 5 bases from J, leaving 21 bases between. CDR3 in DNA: TGTGCCACCGCCGGTGGGACAAACCTACATAATTCACCCCTCCACTTT. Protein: CATAGGTNLHNSPLHF.

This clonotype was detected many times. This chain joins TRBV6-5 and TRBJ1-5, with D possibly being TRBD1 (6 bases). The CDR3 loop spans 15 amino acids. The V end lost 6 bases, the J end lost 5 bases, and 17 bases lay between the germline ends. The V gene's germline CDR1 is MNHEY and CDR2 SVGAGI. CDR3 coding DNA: TGTGCCAGCAGCGAGAGTTGGGGGGCGTATCAGCCCCAGCATTTT. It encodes CASSESWGAYQPQHF.

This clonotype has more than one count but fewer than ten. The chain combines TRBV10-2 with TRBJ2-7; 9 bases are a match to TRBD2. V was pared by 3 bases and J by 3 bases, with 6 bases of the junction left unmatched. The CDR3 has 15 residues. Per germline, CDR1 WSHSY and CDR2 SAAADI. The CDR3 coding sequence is TGCGCCAGCAGTGATTCCAGCGGGGGGAACTACGAGCAGTACGTC. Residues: CASSDSSGGNYEQYV.

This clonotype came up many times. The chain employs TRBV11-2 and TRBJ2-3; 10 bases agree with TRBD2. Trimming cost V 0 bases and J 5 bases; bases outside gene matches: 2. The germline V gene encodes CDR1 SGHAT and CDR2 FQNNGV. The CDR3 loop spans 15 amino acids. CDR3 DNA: TGTGCCAGCAGCTTAGAAATAGCGGGGGGAGATACGCAGTATTTT. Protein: CASSLEIAGGDTQYF.

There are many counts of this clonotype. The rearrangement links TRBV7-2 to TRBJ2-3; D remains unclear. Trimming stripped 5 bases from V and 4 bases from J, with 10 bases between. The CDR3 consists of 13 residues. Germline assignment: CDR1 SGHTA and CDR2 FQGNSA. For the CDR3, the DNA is TGTGCCAGCAGCCTAGTCTCGTCAGATACGCAGTATTTT. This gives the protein CASSLVSSDTQYF.

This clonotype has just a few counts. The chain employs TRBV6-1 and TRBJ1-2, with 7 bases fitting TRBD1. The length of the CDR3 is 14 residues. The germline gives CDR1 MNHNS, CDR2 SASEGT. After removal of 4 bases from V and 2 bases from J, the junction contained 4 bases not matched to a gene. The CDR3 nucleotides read TGTGCCAGCAGTGGGAACAGGGGAAACTATGGCTACACCTTC. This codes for CASSGNRGNYGYTF.

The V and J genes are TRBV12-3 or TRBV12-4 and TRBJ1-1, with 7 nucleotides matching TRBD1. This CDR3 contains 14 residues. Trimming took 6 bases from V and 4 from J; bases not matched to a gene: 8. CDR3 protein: CASRNRGLGTEAFF. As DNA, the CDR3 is TGTGCCAGCAGAAACAGGGGCCTGGGCACTGAAGCTTTCTTT.